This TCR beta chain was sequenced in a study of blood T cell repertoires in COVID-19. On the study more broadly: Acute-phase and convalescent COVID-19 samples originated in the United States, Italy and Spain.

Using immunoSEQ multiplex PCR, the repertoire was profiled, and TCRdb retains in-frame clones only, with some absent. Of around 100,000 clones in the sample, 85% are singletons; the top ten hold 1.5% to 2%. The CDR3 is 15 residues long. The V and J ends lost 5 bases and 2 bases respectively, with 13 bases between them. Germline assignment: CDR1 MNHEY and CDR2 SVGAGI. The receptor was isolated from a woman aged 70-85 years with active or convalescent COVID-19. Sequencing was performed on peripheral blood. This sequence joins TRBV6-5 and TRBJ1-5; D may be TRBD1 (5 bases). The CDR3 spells CASSIGGVGNQPQHF. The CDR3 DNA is TGTGCCAGCAGTATCGGGGGTGTGGGCAATCAGCCCCAGCATTTT.